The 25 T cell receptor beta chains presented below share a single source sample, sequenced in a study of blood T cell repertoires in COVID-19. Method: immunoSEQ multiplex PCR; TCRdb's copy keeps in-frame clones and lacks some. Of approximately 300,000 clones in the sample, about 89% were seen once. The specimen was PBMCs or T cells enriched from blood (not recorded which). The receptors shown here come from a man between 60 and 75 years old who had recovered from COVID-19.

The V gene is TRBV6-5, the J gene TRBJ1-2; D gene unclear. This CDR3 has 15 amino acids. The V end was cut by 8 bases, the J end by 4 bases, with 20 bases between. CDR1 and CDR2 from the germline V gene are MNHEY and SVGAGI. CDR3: CASGVASAPGYGYTF. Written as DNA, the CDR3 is TGTGCCAGCGGAGTGGCATCGGCTCCGGGCTATGGCTACACCTTC.

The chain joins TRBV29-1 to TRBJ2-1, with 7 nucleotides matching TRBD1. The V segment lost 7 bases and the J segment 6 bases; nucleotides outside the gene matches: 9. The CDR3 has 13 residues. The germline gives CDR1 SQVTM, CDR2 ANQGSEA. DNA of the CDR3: TGCAGCGCTTTGACAGGGTATATCAATGAGCAGTTCTTC. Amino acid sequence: CSALTGYINEQFF.

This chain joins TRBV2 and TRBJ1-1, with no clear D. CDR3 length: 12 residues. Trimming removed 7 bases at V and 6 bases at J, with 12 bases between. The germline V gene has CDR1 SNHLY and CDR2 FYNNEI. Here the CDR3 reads CASIGYTPEAFF. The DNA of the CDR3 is TGTGCCAGCATCGGGTACACCCCTGAAGCTTTCTTT. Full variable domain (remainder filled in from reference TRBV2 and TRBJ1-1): EPEVTQTPSHQVTQMGQEVILRCVPISNHLYFYWYRQILGQKVEFLVSFYNNEISEKSEIFDDQFSVERPDGSNFTLKIRSTKLEDSAMYFCASIGYTPEAFFGQGTRLTVV.

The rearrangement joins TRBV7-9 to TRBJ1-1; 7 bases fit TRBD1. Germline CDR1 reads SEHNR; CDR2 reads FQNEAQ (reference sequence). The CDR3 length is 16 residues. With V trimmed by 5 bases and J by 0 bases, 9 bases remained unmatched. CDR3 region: CASSPPGGTMNTEAFF. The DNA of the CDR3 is TGTGCCAGCAGCCCCCCAGGGGGGACCATGAACACTGAAGCTTTCTTT.

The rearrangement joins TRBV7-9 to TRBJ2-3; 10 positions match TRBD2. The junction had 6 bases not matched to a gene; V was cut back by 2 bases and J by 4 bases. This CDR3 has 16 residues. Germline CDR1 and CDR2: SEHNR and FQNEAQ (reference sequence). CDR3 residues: CASSLRASGSPDTQYF. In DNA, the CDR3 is TGTGCCAGCAGCTTAAGGGCTAGCGGGAGCCCAGATACGCAGTATTTT.

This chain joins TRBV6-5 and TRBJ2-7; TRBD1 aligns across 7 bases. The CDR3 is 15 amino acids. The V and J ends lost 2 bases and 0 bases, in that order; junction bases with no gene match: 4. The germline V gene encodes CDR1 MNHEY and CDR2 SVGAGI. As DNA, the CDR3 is TGTGCCAGCAGTTACCGAGGGGGCCACTCCTACGAGCAGTACTTC. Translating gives CASSYRGGHSYEQYF.

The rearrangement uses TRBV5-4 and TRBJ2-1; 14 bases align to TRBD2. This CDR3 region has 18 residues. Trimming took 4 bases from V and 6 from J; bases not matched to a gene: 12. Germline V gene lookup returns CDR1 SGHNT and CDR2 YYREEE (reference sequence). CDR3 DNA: TGTGCCAGCAGCCCCCCAGGACTAGCGGGAGGAGGGTTCAATGAGCAGTTCTTC. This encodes CASSPPGLAGGGFNEQFF.

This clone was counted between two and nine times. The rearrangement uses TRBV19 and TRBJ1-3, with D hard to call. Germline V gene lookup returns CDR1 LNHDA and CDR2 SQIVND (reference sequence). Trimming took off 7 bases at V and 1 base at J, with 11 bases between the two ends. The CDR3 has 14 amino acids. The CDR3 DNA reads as TGTGCCAGTACCGTGACGACATCTGGAAACACCATATATTTT. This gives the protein CASTVTTSGNTIYF.

CDR3 bases: TGTGCCACCAGCAGCCTGACAGGGGCGCCGAACACCGGGGAGCTGTTTTTT. As protein: CATSSLTGAPNTGELFF. This chain links TRBV15 with TRBJ2-2; 8 bases fit TRBD1. CDR3 size: 17 residues. The germline V gene has CDR1 LNHNV and CDR2 YYDKDF (reference sequence). V lost 3 bases, J lost 0 bases, and 6 bases stayed unmatched.

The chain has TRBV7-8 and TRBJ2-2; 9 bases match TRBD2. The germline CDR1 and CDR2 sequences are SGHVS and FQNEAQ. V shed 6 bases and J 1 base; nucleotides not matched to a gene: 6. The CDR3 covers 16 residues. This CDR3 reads CASSSGTSLNTGELFF. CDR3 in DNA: TGTGCCAGCAGTTCCGGGACTAGCCTGAACACCGGGGAGCTGTTTTTT.

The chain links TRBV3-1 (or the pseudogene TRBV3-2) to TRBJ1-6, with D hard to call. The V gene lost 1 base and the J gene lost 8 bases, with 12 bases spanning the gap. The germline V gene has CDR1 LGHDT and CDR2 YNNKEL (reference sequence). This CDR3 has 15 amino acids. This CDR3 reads CASSQVWRIDSPLHF. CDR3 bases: TGTGCCAGCAGCCAAGTCTGGCGGATCGATTCACCCCTCCACTTT.

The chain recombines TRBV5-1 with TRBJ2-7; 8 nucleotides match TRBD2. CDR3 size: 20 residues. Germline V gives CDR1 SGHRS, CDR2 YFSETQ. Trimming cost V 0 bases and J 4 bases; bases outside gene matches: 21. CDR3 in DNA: TGCGCCAGCAGCTTGGACGACCTTGCGGCGACGAGCGGGAGAGCATACGAGCAGTACTTC. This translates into CASSLDDLAATSGRAYEQYF. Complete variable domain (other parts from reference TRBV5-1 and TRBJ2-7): KAGVTQTPRYLIKTRGQQVTLSCSPISGHRSVSWYQQTPGQGLQFLFEYFSETQRNKGNFPGRFSGRQFSNSRSEMNVSTLELGDSALYLCASSLDDLAATSGRAYEQYFGPGTRLTVT.

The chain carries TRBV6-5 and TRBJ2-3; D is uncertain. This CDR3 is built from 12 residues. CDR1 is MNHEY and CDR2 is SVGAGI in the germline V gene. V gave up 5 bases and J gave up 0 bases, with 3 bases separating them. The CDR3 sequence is CASSRSTDTQYF. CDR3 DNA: TGTGCCAGCAGTCGTAGCACAGATACGCAGTATTTT.

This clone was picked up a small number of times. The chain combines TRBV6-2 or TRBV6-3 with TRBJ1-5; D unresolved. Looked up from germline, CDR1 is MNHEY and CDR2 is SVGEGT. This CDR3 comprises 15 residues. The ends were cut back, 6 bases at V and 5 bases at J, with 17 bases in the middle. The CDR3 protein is CASSGLLQGHQPQHF. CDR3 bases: TGTGCCAGCAGCGGACTCCTCCAAGGCCATCAGCCCCAGCATTTT.

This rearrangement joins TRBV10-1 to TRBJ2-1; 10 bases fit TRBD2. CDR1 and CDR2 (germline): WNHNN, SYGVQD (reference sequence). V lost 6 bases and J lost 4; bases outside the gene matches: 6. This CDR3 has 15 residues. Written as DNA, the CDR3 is TGCGCCAGCAGCGATACTAGCGGGGCTTACAATGAGCAGTTCTTC. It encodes CASSDTSGAYNEQFF.

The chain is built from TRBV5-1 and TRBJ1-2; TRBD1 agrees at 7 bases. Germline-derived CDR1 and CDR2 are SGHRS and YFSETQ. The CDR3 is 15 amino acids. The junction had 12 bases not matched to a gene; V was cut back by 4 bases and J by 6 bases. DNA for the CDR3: TGCGCCAGCAGCCCTGGACAGGAGGGGGATAATGGCTACACCTTC. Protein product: CASSPGQEGDNGYTF.

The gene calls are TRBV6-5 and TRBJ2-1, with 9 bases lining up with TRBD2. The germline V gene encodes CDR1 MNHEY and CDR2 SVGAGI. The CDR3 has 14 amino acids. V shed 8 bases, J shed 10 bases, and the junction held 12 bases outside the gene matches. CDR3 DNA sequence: TGTGCCAGCGGGGGTTCGCGGGAGGGCCGAGAGCAGTTCTTC. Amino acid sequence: CASGGSREGREQFF.

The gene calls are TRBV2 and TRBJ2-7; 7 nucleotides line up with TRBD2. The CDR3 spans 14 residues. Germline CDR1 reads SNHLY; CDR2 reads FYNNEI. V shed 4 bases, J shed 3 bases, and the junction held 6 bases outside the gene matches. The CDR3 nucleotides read TGTGCCAGCAGTGCTAGCGGAGGGCTCTACGAGCAGTACTTC. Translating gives CASSASGGLYEQYF.

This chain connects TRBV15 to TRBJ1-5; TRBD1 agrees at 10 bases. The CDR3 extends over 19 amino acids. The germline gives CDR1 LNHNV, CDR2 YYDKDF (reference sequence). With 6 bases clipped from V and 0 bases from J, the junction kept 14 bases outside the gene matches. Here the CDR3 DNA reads TGTGCCACCAGTCCGAGCCGGGACAGGGGACCATATAGCAATCAGCCCCAGCATTTT. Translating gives CATSPSRDRGPYSNQPQHF. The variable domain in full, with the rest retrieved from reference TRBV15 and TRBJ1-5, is DAMVIQNPRYQVTQFGKPVTLSCSQTLNHNVMYWYQQKSSQAPKLLFHYYDKDFNNEADTPDNFQSRRPNTSFCFLDIRSPGLGDTAMYLCATSPSRDRGPYSNQPQHFGDGTRLSIL.

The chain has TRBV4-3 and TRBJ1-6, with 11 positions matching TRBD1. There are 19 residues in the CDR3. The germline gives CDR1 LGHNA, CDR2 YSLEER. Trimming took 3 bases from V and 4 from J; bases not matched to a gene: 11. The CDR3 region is CASSQGTGGAASYNSPLHF. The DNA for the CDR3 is TGCGCCAGCAGCCAGGGGACAGGGGGTGCCGCTTCATATAATTCACCCCTCCACTTT.

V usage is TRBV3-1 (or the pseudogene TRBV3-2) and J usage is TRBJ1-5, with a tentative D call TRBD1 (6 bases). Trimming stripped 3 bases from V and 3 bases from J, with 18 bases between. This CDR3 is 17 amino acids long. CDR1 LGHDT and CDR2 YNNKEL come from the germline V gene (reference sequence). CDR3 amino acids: CASSHSRGGTANQPQHF. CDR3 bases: TGTGCCAGCAGCCACTCTAGGGGGGGCACCGCCAATCAGCCCCAGCATTTT.

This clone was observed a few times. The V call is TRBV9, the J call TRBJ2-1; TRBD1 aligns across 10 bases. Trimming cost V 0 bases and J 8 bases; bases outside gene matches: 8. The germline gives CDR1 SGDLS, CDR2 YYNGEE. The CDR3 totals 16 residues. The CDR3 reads CASSVGLTGGNDEQFF. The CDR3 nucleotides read TGTGCCAGCAGCGTAGGTCTGACAGGGGGCAACGATGAGCAGTTCTTC. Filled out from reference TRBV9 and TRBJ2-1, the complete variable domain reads DSGVTQTPKHLITATGQRVTLRCSPRSGDLSVYWYQQSLDQGLQFLIQYYNGEERAKGNILERFSAQQFPDLHSELNLSSLELGDSALYFCASSVGLTGGNDEQFFGPGTRLTVL.

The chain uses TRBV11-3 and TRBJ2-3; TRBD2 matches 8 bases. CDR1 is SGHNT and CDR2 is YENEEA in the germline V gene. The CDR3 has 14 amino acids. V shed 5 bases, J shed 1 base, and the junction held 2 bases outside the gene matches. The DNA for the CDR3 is TGTGCCAGCAGCCAGACTAGCGGCACAGATACGCAGTATTTT. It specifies CASSQTSGTDTQYF. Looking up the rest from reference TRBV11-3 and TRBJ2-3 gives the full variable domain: EAGVVQSPRYKIIEKKQPVAFWCNPISGHNTLYWYLQNLGQGPELLIRYENEEAVDDSQLPKDRFSAERLKGVDSTLKIQPAELGDSAVYLCASSQTSGTDTQYFGPGTRLTVL.

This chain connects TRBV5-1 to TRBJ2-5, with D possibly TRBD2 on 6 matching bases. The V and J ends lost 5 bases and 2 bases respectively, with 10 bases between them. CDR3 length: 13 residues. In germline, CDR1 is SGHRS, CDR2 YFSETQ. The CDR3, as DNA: TGCGCCAGCAGTTACCTAGCGCAAGAGACCCAGTACTTC. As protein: CASSYLAQETQYF.

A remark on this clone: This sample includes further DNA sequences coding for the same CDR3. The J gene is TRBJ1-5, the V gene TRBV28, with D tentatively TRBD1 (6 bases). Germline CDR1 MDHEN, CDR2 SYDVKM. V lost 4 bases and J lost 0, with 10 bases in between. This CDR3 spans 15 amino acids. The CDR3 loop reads CASSSPDSSNQPQHF. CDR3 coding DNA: TGTGCCAGCAGTTCCCCGGACAGTAGCAATCAGCCCCAGCATTTT. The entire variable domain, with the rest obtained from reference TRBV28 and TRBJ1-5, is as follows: DVKVTQSSRYLVKRTGEKVFLECVQDMDHENMFWYRQDPGLGLRLIYFSYDVKMKEKGDIPEGYSVSREKKERFSLILESASTNQTSMYLCASSSPDSSNQPQHFGDGTRLSIL.